The TCR beta chain described here comes from a study of T cells in Graves' hyperthyroidism and ophthalmopathy. This clonotype was observed many times. At least 3 on the Clinical Activity Score was recorded for ophthalmopathy patients, who also had NOSPECS grade at least 4 and duration under 3 months. Fresh 10 ml peripheral blood yielded PBMCs. This CDR3 comprises 14 residues. Germline V gene lookup returns CDR1 MNHEY and CDR2 SMNVEV (reference sequence). The V end lost 0 bases, the J end lost 6 bases, and 9 bases lay between the germline ends. Researchers took RNA transcripts and amplified the TCR beta CDR3 regions from them. TCR CDR3 underwent first-round RT-PCR with the HTBI primer set. TCRdb reanalysed the multiplex PCR reads using MiXCR and keeps one entry per CDR3 protein. The repertoire holds fewer than 550,000 distinct CDR3 sequences, with around 22% as singletons.

The rearrangement uses TRBV27 and TRBJ1-5; D unclear. The sequenced sample consisted of blood. The receptor was derived from a woman aged 25 to 39 with Graves' ophthalmopathy. The CDR3 nucleotides are TGTGCCAGCAGTTTATCGTTGGGAATTCAGCCCCAGCATTTT. Protein sequence: CASSLSLGIQPQHF.